These 26 T cell receptor beta chains were sequenced from one sample in a study of graft-versus-host responses after intestinal transplantation. Their target antigens are unknown. TCRdb's table, derived via immunoSEQ multiplex PCR, lists solely in-frame clones and lacks some. Of about 86,000 clones in the sample, 91% were seen once. This specimen was unstimulated CD8+ T cells sorted from spleen or lymph node cells, taken before intestinal transplant. The receptors come from a human donor who received an intestinal transplant.

The rearrangement uses TRBV19 and TRBJ2-3; 10 nucleotides match TRBD2. V was clipped by 3 bases and J by 1 base; unmatched bases: 4. Germline V CDR1 and CDR2: LNHDA, SQIVND (reference sequence). CDR3 size: 16 residues. This CDR3 is CASSISLAGGTDTQYF. CDR3 nucleotides: TGTGCCAGTAGTATTAGCCTAGCGGGGGGCACAGATACGCAGTATTTT.

As for this clone: At the DNA level, this CDR3 is encoded by other sequences in the same sample as well. V and J are TRBV13 and TRBJ1-1; 10 bases map to TRBD1. Germline lookup yields CDR1 PRHDT and CDR2 FYEKMQ (reference sequence). The ends lost 5 bases at V and 6 bases at J; junction bases unmatched: 3. The CDR3 sequence is 13 residues long. The CDR3 spells CASSLGTGAEAFF. The CDR3 DNA follows: TGTGCCAGCAGCCTCGGGACAGGGGCTGAAGCTTTCTTT.

The V and J genes are TRBV27 and TRBJ2-3, with D possibly TRBD1 on 6 matching bases. CDR1 MNHEY and CDR2 SMNVEV come from the germline V gene (reference sequence). The V and J ends lost 3 bases and 5 bases respectively, with 6 bases between them. CDR3 size: 12 residues. CDR3 sequence: CASSFRGDTQYF. For the CDR3, the DNA is TGTGCCAGCAGTTTCAGGGGAGATACGCAGTATTTT.

The chain employs TRBV5-8 and TRBJ2-1; 9 bases fit TRBD2. The CDR3 loop spans 14 amino acids. V gave up 9 bases and J gave up 2 bases; unmatched junction bases: 6. CDR1 and CDR2 (germline): SGHTS, YDEGEE. This chain's CDR3 is CATQTSGAYNEQFF. CDR3 DNA: TGTGCCACCCAGACTAGCGGTGCCTACAATGAGCAGTTCTTC.

The chain combines TRBV5-5 with TRBJ2-7, with D possibly matching TRBD2 (5 bases). The CDR3 loop spans 13 amino acids. Germline-derived CDR1 and CDR2 are SGHKS and YYEKEE (reference sequence). V shed 4 bases and J shed 2 bases, with 10 bases lying between them. CDR3 in amino acids: CASSAGEPYEQYF. Here the CDR3 DNA reads TGTGCCAGCAGCGCCGGGGAACCCTACGAGCAGTACTTC.

V is TRBV19 and J is TRBJ1-5; 8 nucleotides line up with TRBD1. The CDR3 length is 14 residues. Germline V gives CDR1 LNHDA, CDR2 SQIVND (reference sequence). Trimming cost V 5 bases and J 5 bases; bases outside gene matches: 5. The DNA for the CDR3 is TGTGCCAGTAGTGTGACAGGGGATGATCAGCCCCAGCATTTT. Protein: CASSVTGDDQPQHF. The complete variable domain, with remaining parts taken from reference TRBV19 and TRBJ1-5, reads DGGITQSPKYLFRKEGQNVTLSCEQNLNHDAMYWYRQDPGQGLRLIYYSQIVNDFQKGDIAEGYSVSREKKESFPLTVTSAQKNPTAFYLCASSVTGDDQPQHFGDGTRLSIL.

The genes are TRBV29-1 and TRBJ1-2; a possible D gene is TRBD1 (6 bases). The CDR3 has 11 amino acids. CDR1 SQVTM and CDR2 ANQGSEA come from the germline V gene. Trimming removed 6 bases from V and 8 bases from J, with 13 bases in between. The CDR3 protein is CSVSAGGGYTF. CDR3 coding DNA: TGCAGCGTCTCCGCGGGGGGCGGCTACACCTTC.

The chain couples TRBV10-3 to TRBJ2-7; the D gene is possibly TRBD1 (6 bases). V was shortened by 2 bases and J by 7 bases, with 21 bases between the two germline ends. CDR3 length: 16 amino acids. Germline CDR1 and CDR2: ENHRY and SYGVKD. For the CDR3, the DNA is TGTGCCATCAGTGAGCCGAGAGCCTGGACAGTTAGGGAGCAGTACTTC. This codes for CAISEPRAWTVREQYF.

This chain links TRBV15 with TRBJ2-3; D uncertain. The CDR3 has 14 amino acids. Germline assignment: CDR1 LNHNV and CDR2 YYDKDF (reference sequence). Trimming left V 11 bases short and J 1 base short, with 16 bases between. The CDR3 DNA follows: TGTGCCGTCAGAGATAGAGGTCGCACAGATACGCAGTATTTT. Residues: CAVRDRGRTDTQYF.

The V and J genes are TRBV9 and TRBJ2-3; 10 nucleotides line up with TRBD1. After removal of 1 base from V and 4 bases from J, the junction contained 12 bases not matched to a gene. Germline V gene lookup returns CDR1 SGDLS and CDR2 YYNGEE. The CDR3 length is 18 residues. Here the CDR3 reads CASSVSPDRGSRADTQYF. DNA for the CDR3: TGTGCCAGCAGCGTATCCCCGGACAGGGGGTCGCGCGCAGATACGCAGTATTTT.

The chain employs TRBV2 and TRBJ1-4; D might be TRBD1 (5 bases). Germline values: CDR1 SNHLY, CDR2 FYNNEI. The CDR3 is made up of 14 amino acids. Trimming cost V 3 bases and J 6 bases, with 11 bases left between them. CDR3 protein: CASSDRASYEKLFF. The CDR3 nucleotides read TGTGCCAGCAGTGACAGGGCCTCTTATGAAAAACTGTTTTTT.

The V call is TRBV7-8, the J call TRBJ2-5; the match to TRBD1 covers 7 bases. J was trimmed by 1 base and V by 6 bases; bases with no gene match: 5. CDR1 SGHVS and CDR2 FQNEAQ come from the germline V gene. The CDR3 spans 14 residues. The CDR3 sequence: CASRSDRVQETQYF. CDR3 in DNA: TGTGCCAGCAGATCCGACAGGGTCCAAGAGACCCAGTACTTC.

The V and J genes are TRBV4-3 and TRBJ1-2; 7 bases match TRBD1. The CDR3 loop spans 16 amino acids. Trimming removed 0 bases from V and 4 bases from J; junction bases left unmatched: 8. In germline, CDR1 is LGHNA, CDR2 YSLEER. Written as DNA, the CDR3 is TGCGCCAGCAGCCAAGATTACGACGAGGGGGCCTATGGCTACACCTTC. It yields the protein CASSQDYDEGAYGYTF.

V gene TRBV27 combines with J gene TRBJ1-5, with D perhaps TRBD1 (6 bases). Per the germline V gene, CDR1 is MNHEY and CDR2 is SMNVEV (reference sequence). V was shortened by 8 bases and J by 6 bases, with 17 bases between the two germline ends. This CDR3 has 14 amino acids. CDR3 sequence reads: CASAQQGIRQPQHF. CDR3 DNA: TGTGCCAGCGCCCAACAGGGAATTCGTCAGCCCCAGCATTTT.

The V and J genes are TRBV7-2 and TRBJ2-1; TRBD2 might be the D (5 bases). CDR1 is SGHTA and CDR2 is FQGNSA in the germline V gene. The length of the CDR3 is 15 residues. Trimming cost V 5 bases and J 7 bases, with 18 bases left between them. CDR3: CASSPDWRWENEQFF. The DNA for the CDR3 is TGTGCCAGCAGCCCGGATTGGCGATGGGAGAATGAGCAGTTCTTC.

The genes are TRBV9 and TRBJ1-2; 8 bases line up with TRBD1. The CDR3 contains 16 residues. Germline V gene lookup returns CDR1 SGDLS and CDR2 YYNGEE. V was pared by 2 bases and J by 3 bases, with 9 bases of the junction left unmatched. CDR3 sequence: CASSVGRGQLDYGYTF. CDR3 nucleotide sequence: TGTGCCAGCAGCGTTGGCAGGGGGCAACTAGACTATGGCTACACCTTC.

This chain connects TRBV9 to TRBJ2-7; possibly TRBD2 for D (6 bases). The CDR3 consists of 15 residues. CDR1 SGDLS and CDR2 YYNGEE come from the germline V gene. V lost 4 bases and J lost 2, with 16 bases in between. The CDR3 here is CASSPGSGSPYEQYF. The CDR3 bases are TGTGCCAGCAGCCCAGGGTCCGGGAGCCCCTACGAGCAGTACTTC.

This clone was counted once. V and J are TRBV28 and TRBJ2-1; TRBD2 aligns across 13 bases. Germline CDR1 is MDHEN and CDR2 is SYDVKM. V trimming: 7 bases; J trimming: 8 bases; junction bases outside the gene matches: 5. The CDR3 spans 14 residues. As DNA, the CDR3 is TGTGCCAGCAACCTTGGACTAGCGGGAGATGAGCAGTTCTTC. Amino acids: CASNLGLAGDEQFF.

The V gene is TRBV11-2, the J gene TRBJ1-6; 10 nucleotides line up with TRBD1. The ends lost 0 bases at V and 9 bases at J; junction bases unmatched: 2. This CDR3 region has 15 residues. From germline, CDR1 is SGHAT and CDR2 FQNNGV. The CDR3 protein is CASSLEDRGLSPLHF. The CDR3 DNA reads TGTGCCAGCAGCTTAGAAGACAGGGGGCTTTCACCCCTCCACTTT.

The chain uses TRBV6-6 and TRBJ1-4; D might be TRBD1 (6 bases). Trimming stripped 2 bases from V and 8 bases from J, with 18 bases between. Germline V gene data show CDR1 as MNHNY and CDR2 as SVGAGI (reference sequence). The CDR3 contains 16 residues. The CDR3 DNA follows: TGTGCCAGCAGTTACGGAGGACAGTTCCTTCCCGAAAAACTGTTTTTT. Residues: CASSYGGQFLPEKLFF.

The gene calls are TRBV5-5 and TRBJ1-1; 10 bases are a match to TRBD1. This CDR3 comprises 16 residues. The ends lost 3 bases at V and 5 bases at J; junction bases unmatched: 10. Germline CDR1 and CDR2: SGHKS and YYEKEE (reference sequence). The CDR3 DNA is TGTGCCAGCAGCTGGGGGACAGGGGAGGGGAAAACTGAAGCTTTCTTT. This encodes CASSWGTGEGKTEAFF.

V and J are TRBV4-1 and TRBJ1-1; possible D gene TRBD1, 6 bases. Germline V lookup: CDR1 MGHRA, CDR2 YSYEKL. Trimming took 0 bases from V and 1 from J, leaving 18 bases between them. The CDR3 covers 18 residues. The CDR3, as DNA: TGCGCCAGCAGCCAAGATCAGGCACAGGGAAGCTGGAACACTGAAGCTTTCTTT. This sequence encodes CASSQDQAQGSWNTEAFF.

The chain couples TRBV7-9 to TRBJ2-3, with D possibly matching TRBD2 (5 bases). The germline V gene encodes CDR1 SEHNR and CDR2 FQNEAQ (reference sequence). Trimming removed 1 base from V and 1 base from J, with 6 bases in between. There are 14 residues in the CDR3. CDR3 nucleotide sequence: TGTGCCAGCAGCTTAGTCGGGGGCACAGATACGCAGTATTTT. This translates into CASSLVGGTDTQYF.

The rearrangement links TRBV4-3 to TRBJ2-1; TRBD2 might be the D (5 bases). The V gene lost 1 base and the J gene lost 7 bases, with 14 bases spanning the gap. Germline values: CDR1 LGHNA, CDR2 YSLEER. CDR3 length: 15 amino acids. CDR3 DNA: TGCGCCAGCAGCCAAGTGAGGTTAGCGAAGAATGAGCAGTTCTTC. Encoded protein: CASSQVRLAKNEQFF.

The rearrangement joins TRBV2 to TRBJ2-1; 7 nucleotides align to TRBD2. Germline V gene data show CDR1 as SNHLY and CDR2 as FYNNEI. The CDR3 runs 17 residues. After removal of 11 bases from V and 0 bases from J, the junction contained 16 bases not matched to a gene. The CDR3 region is CAEQRDPLASSYNEQFF. CDR3 bases: TGTGCCGAACAGCGGGACCCGCTCGCGAGCTCCTACAATGAGCAGTTCTTC.

The rearrangement joins TRBV2 to TRBJ2-7, with TRBD1 matching 7 bases. With V trimmed by 2 bases and J by 0 bases, 4 bases remained unmatched. Germline V CDR1 and CDR2: SNHLY, FYNNEI. The length of the CDR3 is 15 residues. The CDR3, as DNA: TGTGCCAGCAGTGAATGGGGGACAGCCTCCTACGAGCAGTACTTC. Translation gives CASSEWGTASYEQYF.